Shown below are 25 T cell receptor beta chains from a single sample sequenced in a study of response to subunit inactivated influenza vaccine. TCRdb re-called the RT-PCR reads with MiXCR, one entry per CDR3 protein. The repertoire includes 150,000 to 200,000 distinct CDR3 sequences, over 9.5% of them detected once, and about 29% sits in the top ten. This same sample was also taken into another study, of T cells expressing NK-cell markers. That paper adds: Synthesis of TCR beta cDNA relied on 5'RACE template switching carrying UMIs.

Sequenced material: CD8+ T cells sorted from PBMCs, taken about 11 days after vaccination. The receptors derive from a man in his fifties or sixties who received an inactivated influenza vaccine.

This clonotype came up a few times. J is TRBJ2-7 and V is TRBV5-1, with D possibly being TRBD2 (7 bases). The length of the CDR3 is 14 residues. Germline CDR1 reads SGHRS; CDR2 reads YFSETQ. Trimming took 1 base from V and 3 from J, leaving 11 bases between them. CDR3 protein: CASSLTGRDYEQYF. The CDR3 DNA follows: TGCGCCAGCAGCTTGACAGGGAGGGACTACGAGCAGTACTTC.

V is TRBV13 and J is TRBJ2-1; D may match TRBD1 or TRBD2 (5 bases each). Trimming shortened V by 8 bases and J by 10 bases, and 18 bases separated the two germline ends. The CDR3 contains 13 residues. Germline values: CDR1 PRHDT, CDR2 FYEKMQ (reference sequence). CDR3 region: CASGEDRDEEQFF. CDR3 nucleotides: TGTGCCAGCGGTGAGGACCGGGACGAAGAGCAGTTCTTC. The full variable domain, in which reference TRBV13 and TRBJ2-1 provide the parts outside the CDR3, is AAGVIQSPRHLIKEKRETATLKCYPIPRHDTVYWYQQGPGQDPQFLISFYEKMQSDKGSIPDRFSAQQFSDYHSELNMSSLELGDSALYFCASGEDRDEEQFFGPGTRLTVL.

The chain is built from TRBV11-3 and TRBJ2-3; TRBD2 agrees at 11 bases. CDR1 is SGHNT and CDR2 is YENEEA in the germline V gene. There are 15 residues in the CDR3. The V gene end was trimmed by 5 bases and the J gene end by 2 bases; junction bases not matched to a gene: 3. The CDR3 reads CASSPTSGITDTQYF. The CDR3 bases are TGTGCCAGCAGCCCGACTAGCGGGATCACAGATACGCAGTATTTT.

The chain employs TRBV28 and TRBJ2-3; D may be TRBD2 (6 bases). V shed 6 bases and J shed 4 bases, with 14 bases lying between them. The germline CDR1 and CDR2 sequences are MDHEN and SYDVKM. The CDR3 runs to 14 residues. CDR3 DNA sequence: TGTGCCAGCAGCGTAATCGGGGGAGCAGATACGCAGTATTTT. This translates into CASSVIGGADTQYF.

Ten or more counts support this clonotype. The CDR3: CSAGSASYEQYF. The CDR3 DNA reads TGCAGCGCTGGGAGCGCGTCTTACGAGCAGTACTTC. The rearrangement joins TRBV29-1 to TRBJ2-7, with D possibly matching TRBD2 (5 bases). The CDR3 contains 12 residues. V lost 7 bases, J lost 4 bases, and 14 bases lay in between. The V gene's germline CDR1 is SQVTM and CDR2 ANQGSEA.

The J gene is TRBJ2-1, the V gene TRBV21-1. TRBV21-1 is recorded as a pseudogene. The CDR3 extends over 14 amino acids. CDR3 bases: TGTGCCAGCAGTCGGTGTAACTCCTACAATGAGCAGTTCTTC. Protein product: CASSRCNSYNEQFF.

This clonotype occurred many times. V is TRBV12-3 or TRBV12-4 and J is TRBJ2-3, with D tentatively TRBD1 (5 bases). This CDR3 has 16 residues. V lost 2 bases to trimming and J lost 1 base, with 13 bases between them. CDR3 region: CASSLQGAARTDTQYF. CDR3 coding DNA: TGTGCCAGCAGTTTACAGGGCGCAGCTCGCACAGATACGCAGTATTTT.

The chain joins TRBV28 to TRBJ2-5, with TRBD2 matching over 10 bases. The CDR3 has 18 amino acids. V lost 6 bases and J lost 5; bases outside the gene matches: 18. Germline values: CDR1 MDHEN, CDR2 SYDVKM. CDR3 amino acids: CASSPRLAGIQGRETQYF. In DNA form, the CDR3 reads TGTGCCAGCAGCCCTAGACTAGCGGGTATCCAAGGGCGGGAGACCCAGTACTTC.

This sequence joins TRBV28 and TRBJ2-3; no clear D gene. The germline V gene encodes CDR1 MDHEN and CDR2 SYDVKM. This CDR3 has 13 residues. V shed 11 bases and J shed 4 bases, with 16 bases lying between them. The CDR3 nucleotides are TGTGCCTCGCACGGCCAGAGCCCAGATACGCAGTATTTT. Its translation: CASHGQSPDTQYF.

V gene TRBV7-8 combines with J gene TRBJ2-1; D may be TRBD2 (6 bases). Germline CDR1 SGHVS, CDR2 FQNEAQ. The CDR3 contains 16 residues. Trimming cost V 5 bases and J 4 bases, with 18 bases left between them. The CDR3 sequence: CASSASQLAAYNEQFF. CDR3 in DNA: TGTGCCAGCAGCGCGAGTCAACTAGCAGCTTACAATGAGCAGTTCTTC.

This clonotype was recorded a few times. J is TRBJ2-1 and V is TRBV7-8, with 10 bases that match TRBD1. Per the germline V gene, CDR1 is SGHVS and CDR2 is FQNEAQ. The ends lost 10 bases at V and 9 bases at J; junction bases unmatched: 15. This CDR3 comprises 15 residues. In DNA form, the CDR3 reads TGTGCCAACGGAGCCGGGACAGGGGCCAAGGGTGAGCAGTTCTTC. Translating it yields CANGAGTGAKGEQFF.

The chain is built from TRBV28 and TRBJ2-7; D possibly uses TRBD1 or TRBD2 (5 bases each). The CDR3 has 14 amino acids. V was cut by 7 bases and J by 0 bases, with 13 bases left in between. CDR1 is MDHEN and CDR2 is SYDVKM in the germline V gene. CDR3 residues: CASTSEGTSYEQYF. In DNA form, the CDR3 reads TGTGCCAGCACTTCGGAAGGGACCTCCTACGAGCAGTACTTC.

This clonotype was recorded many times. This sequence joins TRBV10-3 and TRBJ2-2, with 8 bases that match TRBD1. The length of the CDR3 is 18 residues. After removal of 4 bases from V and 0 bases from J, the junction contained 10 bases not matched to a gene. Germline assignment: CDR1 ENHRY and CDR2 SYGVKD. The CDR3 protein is CAISGETGDNPNTGELFF. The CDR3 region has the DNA TGTGCCATCAGTGGGGAGACAGGGGACAACCCGAACACCGGGGAGCTGTTTTTT.

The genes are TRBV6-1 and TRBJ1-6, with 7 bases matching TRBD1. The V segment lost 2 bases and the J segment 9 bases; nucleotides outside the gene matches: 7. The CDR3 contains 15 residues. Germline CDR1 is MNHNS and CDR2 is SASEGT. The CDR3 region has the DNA TGTGCCAGCAGTGAACCCTCCAGGGGGGGTTCACCCCTCCACTTT. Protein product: CASSEPSRGGSPLHF.

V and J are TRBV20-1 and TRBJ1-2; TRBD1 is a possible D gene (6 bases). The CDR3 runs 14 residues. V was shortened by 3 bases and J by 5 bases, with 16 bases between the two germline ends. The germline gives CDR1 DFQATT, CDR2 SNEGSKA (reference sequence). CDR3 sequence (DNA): TGCAGTGCTAGGGATCGGGACATCGAGTATGGCTACACCTTC. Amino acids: CSARDRDIEYGYTF.

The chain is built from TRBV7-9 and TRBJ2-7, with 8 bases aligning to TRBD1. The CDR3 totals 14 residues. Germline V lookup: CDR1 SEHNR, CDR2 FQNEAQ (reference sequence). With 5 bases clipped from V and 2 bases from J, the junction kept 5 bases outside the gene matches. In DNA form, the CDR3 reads TGTGCCAGCAGCGCCTGGACAGGGCCCTACGAGCAGTACTTC. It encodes CASSAWTGPYEQYF.

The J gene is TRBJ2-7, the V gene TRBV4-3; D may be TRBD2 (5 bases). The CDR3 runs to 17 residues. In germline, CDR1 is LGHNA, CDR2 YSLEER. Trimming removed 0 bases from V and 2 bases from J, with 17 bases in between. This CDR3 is CASSQDGSPDSTYEQYF. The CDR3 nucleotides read TGCGCCAGCAGCCAAGATGGATCCCCGGACTCAACCTACGAGCAGTACTTC.

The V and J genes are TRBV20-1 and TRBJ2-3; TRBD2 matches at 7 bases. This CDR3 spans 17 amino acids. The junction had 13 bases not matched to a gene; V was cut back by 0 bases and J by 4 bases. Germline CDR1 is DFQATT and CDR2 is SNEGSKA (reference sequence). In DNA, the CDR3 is TGCAGTGCTAGAGATCTTTTCGGGGAGGGCCGCTCAGATACGCAGTATTTT. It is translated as CSARDLFGEGRSDTQYF.

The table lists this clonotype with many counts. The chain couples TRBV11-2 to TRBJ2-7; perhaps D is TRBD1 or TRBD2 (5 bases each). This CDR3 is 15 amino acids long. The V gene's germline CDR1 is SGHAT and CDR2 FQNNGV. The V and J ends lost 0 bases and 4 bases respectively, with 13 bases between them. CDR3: CASSLESRGSYEQYF. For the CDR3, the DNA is TGTGCCAGCAGCTTAGAGTCGAGGGGCTCGTACGAGCAGTACTTC.

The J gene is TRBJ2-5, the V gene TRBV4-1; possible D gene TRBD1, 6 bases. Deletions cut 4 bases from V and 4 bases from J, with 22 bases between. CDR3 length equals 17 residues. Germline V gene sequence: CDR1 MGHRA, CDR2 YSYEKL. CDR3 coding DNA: TGCGCCAGCAGCCCCAACGAAGGGGACAACTGCCGAGAGACCCAGTACTTC. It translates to CASSPNEGDNCRETQYF.

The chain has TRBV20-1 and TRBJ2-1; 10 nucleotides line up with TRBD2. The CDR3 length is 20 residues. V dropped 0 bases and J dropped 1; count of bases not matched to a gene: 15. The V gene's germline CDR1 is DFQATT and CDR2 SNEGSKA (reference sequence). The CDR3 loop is CSARDFFSSGRAFSYNEQFF. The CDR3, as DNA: TGCAGTGCTAGAGATTTTTTCTCCAGCGGGAGGGCCTTTTCCTACAATGAGCAGTTCTTC.

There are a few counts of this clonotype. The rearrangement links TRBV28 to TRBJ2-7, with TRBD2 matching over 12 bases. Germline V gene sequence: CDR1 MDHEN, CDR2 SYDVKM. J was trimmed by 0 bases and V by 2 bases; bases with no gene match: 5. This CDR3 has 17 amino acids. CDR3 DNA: TGTGCCAGCAGTTTAAGACTAGCGGGAGCCAGCTCCTACGAGCAGTACTTC. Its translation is CASSLRLAGASSYEQYF.

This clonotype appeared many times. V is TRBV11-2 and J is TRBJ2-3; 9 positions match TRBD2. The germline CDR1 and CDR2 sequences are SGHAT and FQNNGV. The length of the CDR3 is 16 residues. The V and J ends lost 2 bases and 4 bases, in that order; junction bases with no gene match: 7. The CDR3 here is CASSLPTRLAADTQYF. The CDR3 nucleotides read TGTGCCAGCAGCTTACCTACGAGACTAGCGGCAGATACGCAGTATTTT.

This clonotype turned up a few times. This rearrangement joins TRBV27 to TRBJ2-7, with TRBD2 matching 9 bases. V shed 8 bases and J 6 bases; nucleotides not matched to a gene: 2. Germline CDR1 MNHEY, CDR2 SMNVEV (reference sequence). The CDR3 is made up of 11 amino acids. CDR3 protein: CASLSGSEQYF. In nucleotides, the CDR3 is TGTGCCAGCCTTAGCGGGAGCGAGCAGTACTTC.

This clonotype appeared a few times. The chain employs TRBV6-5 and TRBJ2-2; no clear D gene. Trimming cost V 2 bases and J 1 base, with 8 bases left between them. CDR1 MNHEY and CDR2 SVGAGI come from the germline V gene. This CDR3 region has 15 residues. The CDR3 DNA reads TGTGCCAGCAGTTACGAGACTGAGAACACCGGGGAGCTGTTTTTT. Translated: CASSYETENTGELFF.